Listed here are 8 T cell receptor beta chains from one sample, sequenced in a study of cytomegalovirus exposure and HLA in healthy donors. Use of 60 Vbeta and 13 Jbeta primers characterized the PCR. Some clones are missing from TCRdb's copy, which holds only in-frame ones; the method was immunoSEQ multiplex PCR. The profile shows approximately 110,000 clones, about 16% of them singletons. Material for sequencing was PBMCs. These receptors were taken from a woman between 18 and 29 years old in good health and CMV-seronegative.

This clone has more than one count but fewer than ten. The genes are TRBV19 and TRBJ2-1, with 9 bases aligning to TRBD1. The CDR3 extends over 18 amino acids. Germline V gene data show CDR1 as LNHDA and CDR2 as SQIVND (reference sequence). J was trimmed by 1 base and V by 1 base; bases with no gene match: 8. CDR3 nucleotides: TGTGCCAGTAGTATAGGGGTACACGGGACAGGGTCCTACAATGAGCAGTTCTTC. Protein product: CASSIGVHGTGSYNEQFF. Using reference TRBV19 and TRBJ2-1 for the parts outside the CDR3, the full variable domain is DGGITQSPKYLFRKEGQNVTLSCEQNLNHDAMYWYRQDPGQGLRLIYYSQIVNDFQKGDIAEGYSVSREKKESFPLTVTSAQKNPTAFYLCASSIGVHGTGSYNEQFFGPGTRLTVL.

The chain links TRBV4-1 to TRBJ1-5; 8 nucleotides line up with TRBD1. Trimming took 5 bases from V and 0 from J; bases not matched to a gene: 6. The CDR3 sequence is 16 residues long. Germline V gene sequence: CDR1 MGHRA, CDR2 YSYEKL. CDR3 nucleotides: TGCGCCAGCAGCTTTCTACAGGGGGATAGCAATCAGCCCCAGCATTTT. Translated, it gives CASSFLQGDSNQPQHF.

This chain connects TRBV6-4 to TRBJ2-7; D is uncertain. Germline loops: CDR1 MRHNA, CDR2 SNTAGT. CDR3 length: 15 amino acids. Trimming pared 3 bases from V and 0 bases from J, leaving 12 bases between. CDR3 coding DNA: TGTGCCAGCAGTGAGGGCCCCGCGCCCTCCTACGAGCAGTACTTC. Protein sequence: CASSEGPAPSYEQYF.

CDR3 loop: CASSPRTPRGEKLFF. DNA for the CDR3: TGTGCCAGCTCACCACGGACCCCAAGGGGGGAAAAACTGTTTTTT. The chain employs TRBV18 and TRBJ1-4; a possible D gene is TRBD1 (6 bases). The CDR3 is 15 residues long. Germline CDR1 and CDR2: KGHSH and LQKENI. Trimming shortened V by 1 base and J by 8 bases, and 14 bases separated the two germline ends.

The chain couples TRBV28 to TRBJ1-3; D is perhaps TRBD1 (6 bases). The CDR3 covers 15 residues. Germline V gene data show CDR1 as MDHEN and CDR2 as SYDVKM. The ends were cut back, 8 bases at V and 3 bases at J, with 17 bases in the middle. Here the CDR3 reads CASGRPGHFGNTIYF. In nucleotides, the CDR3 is TGTGCCAGCGGCCGGCCGGGACATTTTGGAAACACCATATATTTT.

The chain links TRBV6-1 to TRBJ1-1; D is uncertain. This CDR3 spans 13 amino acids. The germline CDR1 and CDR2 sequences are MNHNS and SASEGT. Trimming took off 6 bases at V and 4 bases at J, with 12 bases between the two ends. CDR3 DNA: TGTGCCAGCAGCAAGGGAGGTCGCACTGAAGCTTTCTTT. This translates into CASSKGGRTEAFF.

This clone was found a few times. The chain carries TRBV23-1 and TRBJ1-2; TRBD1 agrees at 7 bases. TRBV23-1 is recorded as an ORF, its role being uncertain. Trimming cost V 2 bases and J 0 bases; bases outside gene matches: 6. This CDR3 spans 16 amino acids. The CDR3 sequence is CASSQNLQGANYGYTF. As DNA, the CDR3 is TGCGCCAGCAGTCAAAATTTGCAGGGGGCTAACTATGGCTACACCTTC.

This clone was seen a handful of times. Here the CDR3 reads CSVQEGLATSGTQYF. CDR3 coding DNA: TGCAGCGTCCAAGAGGGACTAGCGACTTCGGGGACCCAGTACTTC. The genes are TRBV29-1 and TRBJ2-5; 10 bases fit TRBD2. The germline V gene has CDR1 SQVTM and CDR2 ANQGSEA. J was trimmed by 7 bases and V by 6 bases; bases with no gene match: 14. This CDR3 is 15 amino acids long.